These 26 T cell receptor beta chains were all obtained from the same sample, sequenced in a study of OX40 agonist ivuxolimab in advanced cancers. TCRdb's copy holds only in-frame clones and misses some; the assay was immunoSEQ multiplex PCR. The repertoire includes some 80,000 clones, about 88% of them detected once, and roughly 0.7% sits in the top ten. Sequences were derived from CD4+ or CD8+ T cells sorted from blood, sampled in a trial of the OX40 agonist ivuxolimab. These receptors all come from an adult with an advanced solid tumor such as melanoma, head and neck, liver or kidney cancer.

The gene calls are TRBV7-8 and TRBJ2-5; D unclear. The J call may be faulty, since TRBJ2-7 better matches the DNA end. Per germline, CDR1 SGHVS and CDR2 FQNEAQ. CDR3 size: 11 residues. CDR3 protein: CASSQMYEQYF. CDR3 nucleotides: TGTGCCAGCAGTCAGATGTACGAGCAGTACTTC.

The chain links TRBV6-6 to TRBJ2-5, with 9 bases matching TRBD1. Per the germline V gene, CDR1 is MNHNY and CDR2 is SVGAGI (reference sequence). The CDR3 runs 14 residues. V trimming: 6 bases; J trimming: 7 bases; junction bases outside the gene matches: 9. CDR3 region: CASRRTGGEGTQYF. The CDR3 DNA reads as TGTGCCAGCAGGCGAACAGGGGGCGAGGGGACCCAGTACTTC.

This clone appeared once. The chain employs TRBV14 and TRBJ1-2; TRBD1 aligns across 10 bases. V gave up 3 bases and J gave up 6 bases; unmatched junction bases: 7. The CDR3 consists of 15 residues. The germline CDR1 and CDR2 sequences are SGHDN and FVKESK. The CDR3 spells CASSHDRGLKDGYTF. DNA for the CDR3: TGTGCCAGCAGCCACGACAGGGGGCTGAAGGATGGCTACACCTTC.

The chain is built from TRBV6-6 and TRBJ2-7, with D perhaps being TRBD1 or TRBD2 (5 bases each). V was cut by 4 bases and J by 1 base, with 14 bases left in between. CDR1 is MNHNY and CDR2 is SVGAGI in the germline V gene (reference sequence). The CDR3 covers 15 residues. CDR3 sequence: CASSWKRGSSYEQYF. Here the CDR3 DNA reads TGTGCCAGCAGTTGGAAGAGGGGATCGTCCTACGAGCAGTACTTC.

This chain links TRBV10-1 with TRBJ2-3, with TRBD2 matching 9 bases. The CDR3 spans 16 residues. Per the germline V gene, CDR1 is WNHNN and CDR2 is SYGVQD (reference sequence). J gave up 1 base and V 3 bases, and 5 bases lay outside the gene matches. The CDR3 coding sequence is TGCGCCAGCAGTGATGTAGCGGGAGATGGCACAGATACGCAGTATTTT. It yields the protein CASSDVAGDGTDTQYF.

The CDR3 loop reads CASSERGRRITDTQYF. CDR3 DNA: TGTGCCAGCAGCGAGAGGGGGCGACGGATCACAGATACGCAGTATTTT. The chain uses TRBV9 and TRBJ2-3; 7 positions agree with TRBD1. V lost 3 bases, J lost 2 bases, and 9 bases stayed unmatched. The CDR3 runs to 16 residues. Germline V lookup: CDR1 SGDLS, CDR2 YYNGEE. The complete variable domain, with remaining parts taken from reference TRBV9 and TRBJ2-3, reads DSGVTQTPKHLITATGQRVTLRCSPRSGDLSVYWYQQSLDQGLQFLIQYYNGEERAKGNILERFSAQQFPDLHSELNLSSLELGDSALYFCASSERGRRITDTQYFGPGTRLTVL.

Here the CDR3 DNA reads TGCGCCAGCAGCCAGGGGACTAGTGTGGATACGCAGTATTTT. It is translated as CASSQGTSVDTQYF. The rearrangement links TRBV4-1 to TRBJ2-3; 8 nucleotides align to TRBD2. V lost 3 bases, J lost 6 bases, and 5 bases stayed unmatched. The length of the CDR3 is 14 residues. CDR1 MGHRA and CDR2 YSYEKL come from the germline V gene.

The gene calls are TRBV27 and TRBJ1-2, with a weak D call TRBD1 (5 bases). The germline V gene encodes CDR1 MNHEY and CDR2 SMNVEV (reference sequence). V was shortened by 5 bases and J by 6 bases, with 16 bases between the two germline ends. The CDR3 extends over 14 amino acids. The CDR3 DNA sequence: TGTGCCAGCAGTCCACGGGACCCCCGGAATGGCTACACCTTC. Protein: CASSPRDPRNGYTF.

This clone was seen once. V usage is TRBV7-2 and J usage is TRBJ1-3; 8 bases match TRBD1. There are 18 residues in the CDR3. Trimming took 2 bases from V and 0 from J; bases not matched to a gene: 9. Germline values: CDR1 SGHTA, CDR2 FQGNSA. Written as DNA, the CDR3 is TGTGCCAGCAGCTTATCCCGCTACAGGGGGAACTCTGGAAACACCATATATTTT. Translation: CASSLSRYRGNSGNTIYF.

The chain joins TRBV21-1 to TRBJ1-4; the listed D gene, TRBD1, was not tested against the DNA. TRBV21-1 is recorded as a pseudogene. CDR3 size: 13 residues. The CDR3 nucleotides are TGTGCCAGCAATCCGCAGGGGAGAGAAAAACTGTTTTTT. Its translation: CASNPQGREKLFF.

The chain joins TRBV2 to TRBJ2-3; 8 nucleotides align to TRBD2. This CDR3 region has 15 residues. V shed 6 bases and J 5 bases; nucleotides not matched to a gene: 10. Germline lookup yields CDR1 SNHLY and CDR2 FYNNEI. In DNA form, the CDR3 reads TGTGCCAGCAGCCCCGGGACTAGTTCTTTAGATACGCAGTATTTT. Translated: CASSPGTSSLDTQYF.

The CDR3 spells CASSVRAQAEKLFF. CDR3 nucleotides: TGTGCCAGCAGCGTCAGGGCCCAGGCTGAAAAACTGTTTTTT. The chain uses TRBV9 and TRBJ1-4; tentative D call: TRBD1 (5 bases). V was cut by 2 bases and J by 7 bases, with 12 bases left in between. The CDR3 consists of 14 residues. Germline CDR1 is SGDLS and CDR2 is YYNGEE.

V usage is TRBV10-2 and J usage is TRBJ2-7; D unclear. V was pared by 2 bases and J by 6 bases, with 11 bases between. Germline CDR1 and CDR2: WSHSY and SAAADI. The CDR3 has 13 amino acids. The CDR3 spells CASSEGRLLEQYF. Written as DNA, the CDR3 is TGCGCCAGCAGTGAGGGGCGTCTACTCGAGCAGTACTTC.

The chain uses TRBV10-1 and TRBJ2-1, with 10 bases fitting TRBD2. The CDR3 is 16 residues long. J was trimmed by 1 base and V by 3 bases; bases with no gene match: 3. The germline CDR1 and CDR2 sequences are WNHNN and SYGVQD (reference sequence). CDR3 nucleotide sequence: TGCGCCAGCAGTGATGGAGCGGGAGGGTCCTACAATGAGCAGTTCTTC. It yields the protein CASSDGAGGSYNEQFF.

The CDR3 coding sequence is TGTGCCTGGAGTTCAGGGGCCGGTGGCGGTACGCAGTATTTT. Translating gives CAWSSGAGGGTQYF. The rearrangement uses TRBV30 and TRBJ2-3; tentative D call: TRBD1 (6 bases). Trimming shortened V by 2 bases and J by 8 bases, and 17 bases separated the two germline ends. Germline V gene lookup returns CDR1 GTSNPN and CDR2 SVGIG (reference sequence). The CDR3 covers 14 residues.

The V call is TRBV7-2, the J call TRBJ2-5; weak D call: TRBD2 (5 bases). In germline, CDR1 is SGHTA, CDR2 FQGNSA. The CDR3 is made up of 14 amino acids. V lost 5 bases to trimming and J lost 3 bases, with 13 bases between them. Here the CDR3 DNA reads TGTGCCAGCAGCCAGAGCGGCGTAAAAGAGACCCAGTACTTC. The encoded protein is CASSQSGVKETQYF.

J is TRBJ2-3 and V is TRBV4-2; D not resolved. This CDR3 comprises 12 residues. Germline CDR1 is LGHNA and CDR2 is YNFKEQ. Trimming removed 1 base from V and 7 bases from J, with 6 bases in between. The CDR3 reads CASSQVRNTQYF. The CDR3, as DNA: TGTGCCAGCAGCCAAGTCCGGAATACGCAGTATTTT.

This rearrangement joins TRBV23-1 to TRBJ1-1, with 7 bases lining up with TRBD1. TRBV23-1 is given ORF status, its function remaining uncertain. CDR3 length: 13 amino acids. The CDR3 protein is CEGAAFYVGEAFF. As DNA, the CDR3 is TGCGAGGGGGCAGCCTTTTATGTGGGTGAAGCTTTCTTT.

CDR3 region: CASTLRDGNNSPLHF. CDR3 bases: TGTGCCAGCACCCTTCGGGACGGAAATAATTCACCCCTCCACTTT. J is TRBJ1-6 and V is TRBV7-2, with D possibly TRBD1 on 5 matching bases. Trimming took 7 bases from V and 5 from J, leaving 15 bases between them. This CDR3 is built from 15 residues. The germline V gene encodes CDR1 SGHTA and CDR2 FQGNSA.

This sequence joins TRBV7-2 and TRBJ1-2; D gene ambiguous. V lost 1 base to trimming and J lost 2 bases, with 14 bases between them. This CDR3 spans 16 amino acids. Germline V gene lookup returns CDR1 SGHTA and CDR2 FQGNSA. In nucleotides, the CDR3 is TGTGCCAGCAGCTTAGAAGCAGGATTGGGAAACTATGGCTACACCTTC. This encodes CASSLEAGLGNYGYTF.

The chain links TRBV9 to TRBJ1-1; D is ambiguous. V gave up 2 bases and J gave up 1 base, with 9 bases separating them. This CDR3 contains 14 residues. The V gene's germline CDR1 is SGDLS and CDR2 YYNGEE. CDR3 loop: CASSVSGSNTEAFF. The DNA for the CDR3 is TGTGCCAGCAGCGTTTCGGGATCGAACACTGAAGCTTTCTTT.

The rearrangement links TRBV5-1 to TRBJ2-7; 7 bases map to TRBD1. Per germline, CDR1 SGHRS and CDR2 YFSETQ. The CDR3 loop spans 13 amino acids. J was trimmed by 4 bases and V by 4 bases; bases with no gene match: 5. The CDR3 sequence: CASSRGTAYEQYF. Here the CDR3 DNA reads TGCGCCAGCAGCAGGGGGACAGCTTACGAGCAGTACTTC.

This clone was seen a single time. This chain joins TRBV29-1 and TRBJ2-1, with TRBD2 identical over 12 bases. CDR1 SQVTM and CDR2 ANQGSEA come from the germline V gene. The CDR3 has 13 amino acids. Trimming took 7 bases from V and 15 from J; bases not matched to a gene: 13. The DNA for the CDR3 is TGCAGCGGCAAGACTAGCGGGAGAGATGGGGGGTTCTTC. Protein product: CSGKTSGRDGGFF.

The CDR3 DNA is TGTGCCTGGTTGTCAGCAGGGGGAATGGTGAACACTGAAGCTTTCTTT. Its protein product is CAWLSAGGMVNTEAFF. The rearrangement links TRBV30 to TRBJ1-1; 7 nucleotides align to TRBD1. J was trimmed by 0 bases and V by 5 bases; bases with no gene match: 12. This CDR3 region has 16 residues. Germline CDR1 GTSNPN, CDR2 SVGIG (reference sequence).

This clone showed up just a few times. The V gene is TRBV30, the J gene TRBJ2-1, with 8 bases that match TRBD1. The CDR3 length is 13 residues. V trimming: 2 bases; J trimming: 8 bases; junction bases outside the gene matches: 5. The germline CDR1 and CDR2 sequences are GTSNPN and SVGIG (reference sequence). Here the CDR3 DNA reads TGTGCCTGGAGTCGGACAGGGAACGATGAGCAGTTCTTC. Translation: CAWSRTGNDEQFF.

The chain links TRBV2 to TRBJ1-1; D is uncertain. V lost 1 base, J lost 0 bases, and 6 bases lay in between. The CDR3 runs 14 residues. Germline-derived CDR1 and CDR2 are SNHLY and FYNNEI. The CDR3 sequence is CASSEGRMNTEAFF. For the CDR3, the DNA is TGTGCCAGCAGTGAAGGCCGGATGAACACTGAAGCTTTCTTT.